This T cell receptor (beta chain) was recorded in a study of beta chain features in type 1 diabetes. Points from the study as a whole: Sampled from patients, naive, central memory and Treg TCRB repertoires appeared more similar than those sampled from healthy donors. Shorter TCRB CDR3s, moderately but significantly so, marked every one of the four CD4+ subsets in Type 1 diabetes patients.

This clone was seen only a few times. Its antigen is not identified. V gave up 4 bases and J gave up 0 bases; unmatched junction bases: 4. This CDR3 comprises 15 residues. Germline values: CDR1 GTSNPN, CDR2 SVGIG (reference sequence). What was sequenced were expressed TCRB transcripts, since all of the isolated RNA had been reverse transcribed. Assay used: immunoSEQ multiplex PCR; TCRdb lists only in-frame clones, some missing. The data contain some 160,000 clones, roughly 9% of them seen just once; the ten biggest clones take up 0.7%. The TCR was taken from a woman aged 25 to 45 with type 1 diabetes. The chain uses TRBV30 and TRBJ2-3; 10 nucleotides agree with TRBD2. Sequencing was done on a sample of central memory CD4+ T cells from blood. In nucleotides, the CDR3 is TGTGCCTGGACGGGACTAGCGACTAGCACAGATACGCAGTATTTT. Amino acids: CAWTGLATSTDTQYF.